Listed here are 14 T cell receptor beta chains from one sample, sequenced in a study of shared clonotypes between healthy human individuals. Using immunoSEQ multiplex PCR, the repertoire was profiled, and TCRdb retains in-frame clones only, with some absent. The sample has approximately 2.5 million clones, more than 85% seen once. The sequencing sample was made of naive CD4+ T cells from PBMCs. Specified subset: CD45RA+ positively selected. These receptors originate from a man between 18 and 29 years old in good health. Some clones in this sample may be carry-over from other donors' samples.

This clone appeared once. CDR3: CASSDGTGSYEQYF. CDR3 bases: TGTGCCAGCAGCGACGGGACAGGGTCCTACGAGCAGTACTTC. The chain couples TRBV6-1 to TRBJ2-7; the match to TRBD1 covers 9 bases. After removal of 6 bases from V and 1 base from J, the junction contained 4 bases not matched to a gene. CDR1 MNHNS and CDR2 SASEGT come from the germline V gene. The CDR3 sequence is 14 residues long.

The chain joins TRBV18 to TRBJ1-6; 10 bases are shared with TRBD1. With 2 bases clipped from V and 8 bases from J, the junction kept 0 bases outside the gene matches. CDR1 is KGHSH, CDR2 LQKENI, per germline. This CDR3 region has 14 residues. For the CDR3, the DNA is TGTGCCAGCTCACCAGGGACAGGGGATTCACCCCTCCACTTT. Amino acid sequence: CASSPGTGDSPLHF.

This clone was found once. This chain connects TRBV4-2 to TRBJ2-3; 10 bases are a match to TRBD2. V lost 4 bases to trimming and J lost 5 bases; unmatched junction nucleotides: 3. CDR1 is LGHNA and CDR2 is YNFKEQ in the germline V gene. This CDR3 region has 14 residues. Here the CDR3 DNA reads TGTGCCAGCAGCCCTCGGACTAGCGGAGATACGCAGTATTTT. It specifies CASSPRTSGDTQYF.

The gene calls are TRBV30 and TRBJ2-1, with 11 positions matching TRBD2. CDR3 length equals 14 residues. From germline, CDR1 is GTSNPN and CDR2 SVGIG (reference sequence). J gave up 4 bases and V 7 bases, and 6 bases lay outside the gene matches. CDR3: CAFSGLAVYNEQFF. The CDR3 DNA reads TGTGCCTTCTCGGGACTAGCGGTATACAATGAGCAGTTCTTC.

CDR3 DNA sequence: TGTGCCAGCAGTTTATGGACGGCAATGAACACTGAAGCTTTCTTT. Protein sequence: CASSLWTAMNTEAFF. The V and J genes are TRBV28 and TRBJ1-1; D gene uncertain. This CDR3 has 15 amino acids. Germline V gives CDR1 MDHEN, CDR2 SYDVKM. V dropped 0 bases and J dropped 0 bases, with 8 bases sitting between them. The whole variable domain, remainder taken from reference TRBV28 and TRBJ1-1, is DVKVTQSSRYLVKRTGEKVFLECVQDMDHENMFWYRQDPGLGLRLIYFSYDVKMKEKGDIPEGYSVSREKKERFSLILESASTNQTSMYLCASSLWTAMNTEAFFGQGTRLTVV.

This clone was seen once. V gene TRBV27 combines with J gene TRBJ2-1, with 9 bases identical to TRBD2. The CDR3 runs to 20 residues. Germline V gene lookup returns CDR1 MNHEY and CDR2 SMNVEV (reference sequence). Germline trimming cut 5 bases from V and 6 bases from J; bases unmatched to any gene: 23. This CDR3 is CASSQGIRLADPKPGNEQFF. The CDR3 nucleotides read TGTGCCAGCAGTCAAGGTATAAGACTAGCGGACCCGAAACCCGGCAATGAGCAGTTCTTC.

The chain links TRBV29-1 to TRBJ2-1, with D unclear. The germline gives CDR1 SQVTM, CDR2 ANQGSEA. CDR3 size: 12 residues. Trimming took 1 base from V and 5 from J, leaving 6 bases between them. DNA of the CDR3: TGCAGCGTTGAAGGGCACGACAATGAGCAGTTCTTC. This sequence encodes CSVEGHDNEQFF.

V gene TRBV6-4 combines with J gene TRBJ2-3; 11 nucleotides align to TRBD2. Germline assignment: CDR1 MRHNA and CDR2 SNTAGT. The CDR3 has 15 residues. The CDR3 coding sequence is TGTGACGGTACTAGCGGGAGTAATAGGACAGATACGCAGTATTTT. Translated: CDGTSGSNRTDTQYF.

Concerning this clone itself: One end of the junction varies from germline; a read error may be responsible. V usage is TRBV9 and J usage is TRBJ2-7; D possibly corresponds to TRBD1 (7 bases). Per the germline V gene, CDR1 is SGDLS and CDR2 is YYNGEE. This CDR3 is 13 amino acids long. The CDR3 loop reads CAGSVGGTATQYF. CDR3 coding DNA: TGTGCCGGCAGCGTAGGGGGGACAGCTACGCAGTACTTC.

About this clone: Other DNA sequences within the sample encode an identical CDR3. The V call is TRBV7-3, the J call TRBJ1-3, with D maybe TRBD1 (5 bases). Trimming cost V 2 bases and J 4 bases, with 9 bases left between them. The germline V gene encodes CDR1 SGHTA and CDR2 FQGTGA. CDR3 size: 14 residues. DNA for the CDR3: TGTGCCAGCAGCTTACAGGGAAGCGGAAACACCATATATTTT. It is translated as CASSLQGSGNTIYF.

This clone occurred once. This chain uses TRBV5-8 with TRBJ1-5, with D perhaps matching TRBD1 (5 bases). The V end lost 4 bases, the J end lost 5 bases, and 19 bases lay between the germline ends. The germline V gene encodes CDR1 SGHTS and CDR2 YDEGEE. The CDR3 loop spans 16 amino acids. The CDR3 is CASSRGTLSKYQPQHF. The DNA for the CDR3 is TGTGCCAGCAGCCGCGGGACTCTTTCGAAATATCAGCCCCAGCATTTT.

This sequence joins TRBV5-8 and TRBJ2-5, with D tentatively TRBD2 (6 bases). Deletions cut 4 bases from V and 4 bases from J, with 11 bases between. CDR1 and CDR2 (germline): SGHTS, YDEGEE. This CDR3 has 13 amino acids. CDR3 amino acids: CASSRRGRETQYF. The CDR3 DNA reads as TGTGCCAGCAGCCGCCGGGGGAGAGAGACCCAGTACTTC.

The V and J genes are TRBV6-5 and TRBJ2-1; 7 bases line up with TRBD1. Per germline, CDR1 MNHEY and CDR2 SVGAGI. V shed 8 bases, J shed 4 bases, and the junction held 2 bases outside the gene matches. The CDR3 is 12 residues long. CDR3 in DNA: TGTGCCAGCGGACAGGCTTACAATGAGCAGTTCTTC. This translates into CASGQAYNEQFF.

The V call is TRBV5-1, the J call TRBJ2-5, with TRBD2 matching 11 bases. The V and J ends lost 4 bases and 5 bases, in that order; junction bases with no gene match: 10. Germline assignment: CDR1 SGHRS and CDR2 YFSETQ. The CDR3 spans 16 residues. CDR3 region: CASSPTSGSLGETQYF. In DNA form, the CDR3 reads TGCGCCAGCAGCCCCACTAGCGGGAGTCTGGGGGAGACCCAGTACTTC.